The rows below give T cell receptor beta chains drawn from one sample of a study of OX40 agonist ivuxolimab in advanced cancers. The data were produced by immunoSEQ multiplex PCR, yet TCRdb's version contains in-frame clones alone and is incomplete. Of roughly 57,000 clones in the sample, about four fifths were seen once. The material was CD4+ or CD8+ T cells sorted from blood, obtained in a trial of the OX40 agonist ivuxolimab. All receptors derive from an adult with an advanced solid tumor such as melanoma, head and neck, liver or kidney cancer. CDR3s include the opening cysteine and the closing phenylalanine or tryptophan. The order of the fields is D gene, clone size, J gene, V gene, CDR3 protein, CDR3 DNA. D genes are given only for firm matches. Some rows mark clone size as missing; the rest say once, few, many or name a class of expanded clone.

>.|many|TRBJ1-4|TRBV16
CASSARATNEKLFF
TGTGCCAGCAGTGCCAGGGCAACTAATGAAAAACTGTTTTTT
>.|.|TRBJ2-7|TRBV5-1
CASSAPDEGYEQYF
TGCGCCAGCAGCGCCCCTGACGAAGGCTACGAGCAGTACTTC
>TRBD1|.|TRBJ1-2|TRBV28
CASTRGGGLWGYTF
TGTGCCAGCACTAGGGGAGGGGGCCTCTGGGGCTACACCTTC
>.|.|TRBJ2-5|TRBV7-9
CASSLVSSSETQYF
TGTGCCAGCAGCTTAGTATCGTCTTCAGAGACCCAGTACTTC
>.|.|TRBJ2-4|TRBV6-1
CASSDEFVKNIQYF
TGTGCCAGCAGTGATGAGTTCGTCAAAAACATTCAGTACTTC
>.|.|TRBJ2-7|TRBV2
CASRIHEGVSYEQYF
TGTGCCAGCAGGATACACGAGGGGGTCTCCTACGAGCAGTACTTC
>.|few|TRBJ1-2|TRBV6-6
CATSRGANYGYTF
TGTGCCACCTCCCGGGGGGCAAACTATGGCTACACCTTC
>.|.|TRBJ1-3|TRBV30
CAWSGTYTGNTIYF
TGTGCCTGGAGTGGTACTTACACTGGAAACACCATATATTTT
>TRBD2|once|TRBJ2-1|TRBV25-1
CASSELAGVYNEQFF
TGTGCCAGCAGTGAATTAGCGGGAGTTTACAATGAGCAGTTCTTC
>.|.|TRBJ2-7|TRBV12-2
CASRLGGPLSGGSHYEQYF
TGTGCAAGTCGCTTAGGGGGGCCTCTTTCGGGCGGGAGTCACTACGAGCAGTACTTC
>TRBD1|once|TRBJ2-1|TRBV5-1
CASSLAGTGSWDEQFF
TGCGCCAGCAGCTTGGCCGGGACAGGGTCATGGGATGAGCAGTTCTTC
>.|.|TRBJ2-3|TRBV25-1
CASSPNKAVSTDTQYF
TGTGCCAGCAGCCCGAATAAGGCTGTCAGCACAGATACGCAGTATTTT
>.|.|TRBJ1-1|TRBV10-3
CAISPGTPRNTEAFF
TGTGCCATCAGTCCCGGGACCCCTCGGAACACTGAAGCTTTCTTT
>TRBD2|once|TRBJ2-7|TRBV5-1
CASSLRVAGGYYEQYF
TGCGCCAGCAGCTTGAGGGTAGCGGGAGGGTACTACGAGCAGTACTTC
>TRBD1|few|TRBJ2-3|TRBV18
CASSLSGLGDRANTQYF
TGTGCCAGCTCACTCTCCGGTTTGGGGGACAGGGCGAATACGCAGTATTTT
>.|.|TRBJ2-2|TRBV7-3
CASSWRARGDTGELFF
TGTGCCAGCAGCTGGAGAGCTAGGGGAGACACCGGGGAGCTGTTTTTT
>.|.|TRBJ2-5|TRBV5-1
CASSLWTQKETQYF
TGCGCCAGCAGCCTGTGGACACAAAAAGAGACCCAGTACTTC
>.|once|TRBJ1-2|TRBV9
CASSVVGGIGYTF
TGTGCCAGCAGCGTAGTGGGGGGGATCGGCTACACCTTC
>.|few|TRBJ1-4|TRBV11-2
CASSPTAGFTEKLFF
TGTGCCAGCAGCCCTACGGCGGGATTTACGGAAAAACTGTTTTTT
>.|.|TRBJ2-1|TRBV13
CASSRWDPRNEQFF
TGTGCCAGCAGCCGCTGGGACCCAAGAAATGAGCAGTTCTTC
>.|.|TRBJ2-1|TRBV5-8
CASTRKPNEQFF
TGTGCCAGCACAAGGAAACCAAATGAGCAGTTCTTC
>.|.|TRBJ1-1|TRBV10-2
CASMVQANTEAFF
TGCGCCAGCATGGTTCAGGCGAACACTGAAGCTTTCTTT
>.|.|TRBJ2-2|TRBV7-2
CASSFQPGVTGELFF
TGTGCCAGCAGCTTCCAACCGGGGGTCACCGGGGAGCTGTTTTTT
>.|.|TRBJ2-5|TRBV15
CATSRDNGPETQYF
TGTGCCACCAGCAGAGATAATGGGCCAGAGACCCAGTACTTC
>TRBD2|.|TRBJ2-7|TRBV4-2
CASSQTALASYEQYF
TGTGCCAGCAGCCAGACTGCACTAGCGAGCTACGAGCAGTACTTC
>TRBD1|.|TRBJ2-7|TRBV6-6
CASSFQDRGAYEQYF
TGTGCCAGCAGTTTCCAGGACAGGGGAGCCTACGAGCAGTACTTC
>TRBD1|.|TRBJ1-5|TRBV2
CASTEGTGNQPQHF
TGTGCCAGCACCGAGGGGACAGGTAATCAGCCCCAGCATTTT
>.|.|TRBJ2-3|TRBV7-2
CASSFSSDTQYF
TGTGCCAGCAGCTTCTCCTCAGATACGCAGTATTTT
>TRBD1|.|TRBJ1-2|TRBV5-1
CASSLTGDNYGYTF
TGCGCCAGCAGCTTGACAGGGGACAACTATGGCTACACCTTC
>.|.|TRBJ2-2|TRBV10-3
CAISDGQGIATGELFF
TGTGCCATCAGTGATGGTCAGGGGATAGCCACCGGGGAGCTGTTTTTT
>TRBD1|.|TRBJ2-7|TRBV29-1
CSVLDRANEQYF
TGCAGCGTCTTGGACAGGGCCAACGAGCAGTACTTC
>TRBD2|.|TRBJ2-4|TRBV7-2
CASSPGGGAKNIQYF
TGTGCCAGCAGCCCGGGGGGGGGTGCCAAAAACATTCAGTACTTC